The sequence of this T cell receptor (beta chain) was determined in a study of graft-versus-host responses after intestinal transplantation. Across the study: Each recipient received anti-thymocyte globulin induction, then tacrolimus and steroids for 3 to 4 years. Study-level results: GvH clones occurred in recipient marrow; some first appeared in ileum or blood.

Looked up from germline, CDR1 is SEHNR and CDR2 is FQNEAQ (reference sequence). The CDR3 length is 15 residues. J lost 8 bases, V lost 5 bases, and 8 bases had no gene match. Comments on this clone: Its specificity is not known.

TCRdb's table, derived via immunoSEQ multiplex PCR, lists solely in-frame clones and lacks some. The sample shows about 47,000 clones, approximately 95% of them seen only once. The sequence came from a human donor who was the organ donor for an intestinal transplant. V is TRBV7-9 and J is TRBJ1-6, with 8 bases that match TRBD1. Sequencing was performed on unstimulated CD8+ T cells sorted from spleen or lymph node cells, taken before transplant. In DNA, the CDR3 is TGTGCCAGCAGCCCCTTGACAGGGGAGTATTCACCCCTCCACTTT. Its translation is CASSPLTGEYSPLHF.